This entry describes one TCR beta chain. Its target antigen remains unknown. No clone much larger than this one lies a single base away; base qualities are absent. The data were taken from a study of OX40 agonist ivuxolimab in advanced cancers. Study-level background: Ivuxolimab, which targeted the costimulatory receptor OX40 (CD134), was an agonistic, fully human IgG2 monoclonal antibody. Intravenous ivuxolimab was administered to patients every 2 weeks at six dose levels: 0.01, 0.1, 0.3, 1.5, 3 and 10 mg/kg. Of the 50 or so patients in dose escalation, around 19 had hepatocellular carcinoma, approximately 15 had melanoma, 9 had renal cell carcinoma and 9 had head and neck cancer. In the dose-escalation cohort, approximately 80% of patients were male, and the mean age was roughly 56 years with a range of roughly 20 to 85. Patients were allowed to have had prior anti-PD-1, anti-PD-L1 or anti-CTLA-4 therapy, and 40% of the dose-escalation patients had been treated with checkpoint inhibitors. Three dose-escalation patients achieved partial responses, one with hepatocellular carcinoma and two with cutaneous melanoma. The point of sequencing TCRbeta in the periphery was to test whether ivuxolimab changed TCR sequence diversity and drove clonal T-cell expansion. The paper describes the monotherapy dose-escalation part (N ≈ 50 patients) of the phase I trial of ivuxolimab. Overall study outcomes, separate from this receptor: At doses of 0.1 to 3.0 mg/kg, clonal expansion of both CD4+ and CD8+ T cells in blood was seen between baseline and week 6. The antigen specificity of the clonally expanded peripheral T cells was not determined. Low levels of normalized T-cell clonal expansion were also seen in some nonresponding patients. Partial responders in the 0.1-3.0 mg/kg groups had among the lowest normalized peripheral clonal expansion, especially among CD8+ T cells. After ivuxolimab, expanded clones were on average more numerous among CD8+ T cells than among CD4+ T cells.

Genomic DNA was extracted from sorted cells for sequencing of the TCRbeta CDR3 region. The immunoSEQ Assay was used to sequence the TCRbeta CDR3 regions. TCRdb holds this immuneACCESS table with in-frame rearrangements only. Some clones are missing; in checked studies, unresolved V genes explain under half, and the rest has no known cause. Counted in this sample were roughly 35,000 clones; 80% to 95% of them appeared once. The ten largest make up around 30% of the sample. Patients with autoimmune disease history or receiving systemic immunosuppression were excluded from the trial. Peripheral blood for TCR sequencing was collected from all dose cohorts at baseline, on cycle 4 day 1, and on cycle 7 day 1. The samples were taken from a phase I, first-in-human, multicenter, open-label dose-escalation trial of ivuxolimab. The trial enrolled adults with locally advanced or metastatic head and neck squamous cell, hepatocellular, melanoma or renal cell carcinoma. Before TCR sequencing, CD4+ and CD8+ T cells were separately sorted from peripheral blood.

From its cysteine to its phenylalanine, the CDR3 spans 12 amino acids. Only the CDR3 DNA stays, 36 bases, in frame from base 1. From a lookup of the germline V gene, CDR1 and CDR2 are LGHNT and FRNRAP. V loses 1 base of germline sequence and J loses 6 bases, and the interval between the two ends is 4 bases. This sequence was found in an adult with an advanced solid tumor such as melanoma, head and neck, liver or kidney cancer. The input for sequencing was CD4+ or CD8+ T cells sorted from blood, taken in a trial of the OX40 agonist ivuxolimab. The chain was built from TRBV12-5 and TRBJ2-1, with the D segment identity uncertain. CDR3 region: CASGLGLNEQFF. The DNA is TGTGCTAGTGGTTTGGGACTCAATGAGCAGTTCTTC.